The rows below give T cell receptor beta chains drawn from one sample of a study of blood T cell repertoires in COVID-19. The data were produced by immunoSEQ multiplex PCR, yet TCRdb's version contains in-frame clones alone and is incomplete. Among about 270,000 clones listed, roughly 84% were seen once. Material: peripheral blood. The receptors originated from a human donor with COVID-19, enrolled during active disease. The donor label of this sample is uncertain. The CDR3 runs from the conserved cysteine through the conserved F or W. A D gene is named only where the DNA matches it firmly. Where a row states a size, it is once, few, many or the class of an expanded clone; other rows omit it.

clone_size: once
d_call: TRBD1
v_call: TRBV27
j_call: TRBJ1-5
cdr3_nt: TGTGCCAGCAGTTTGCAGGGGGGCACTCAGCCCCAGCATTTT
cdr3_aa: CASSLQGGTQPQHF

clone_size: few
d_call: NA
v_call: TRBV19
j_call: TRBJ2-7
cdr3_nt: TGTGCCAGTTCCCTGCGGGGACAGTACGAGCAGTACTTC
cdr3_aa: CASSLRGQYEQYF

clone_size: NA
d_call: NA
v_call: TRBV19
j_call: TRBJ2-2
cdr3_nt: TGTGCCAGTAGTCCGGGAAGGGGGTCCGGCACCGGGGAGCTGTTTTTT
cdr3_aa: CASSPGRGSGTGELFF

clone_size: once
d_call: NA
v_call: TRBV28
j_call: TRBJ1-6
cdr3_nt: TGTGCCAGCGGGCCTTCACCCCTCCACTTT
cdr3_aa: CASGPSPLHF

clone_size: NA
d_call: TRBD1
v_call: TRBV19
j_call: TRBJ1-6
cdr3_nt: TGTGCCAGTAGTTCCGGGACAGGGGCTTTCACCCTCCACTTT
cdr3_aa: CASSSGTGAFTLHF

clone_size: NA
d_call: TRBD2
v_call: TRBV5-5
j_call: TRBJ2-3
cdr3_nt: TGTGCCAGCAGCTTGGCACTAGCGGGCTTCACAGATACGCAGTATTTT
cdr3_aa: CASSLALAGFTDTQYF

clone_size: NA
d_call: TRBD2
v_call: TRBV2
j_call: TRBJ2-1
cdr3_nt: TGTGCCAGCAGACGGGAGGGGTTCAATGAGCAGTTCTTC
cdr3_aa: CASRREGFNEQFF

clone_size: few
d_call: TRBD2
v_call: TRBV6-2/TRBV6-3
j_call: TRBJ2-3
cdr3_nt: TGTGCCAGCAGTTACCTTGGGACTAGTGATACGCAGTATTTT
cdr3_aa: CASSYLGTSDTQYF

clone_size: NA
d_call: TRBD1
v_call: TRBV29-1
j_call: TRBJ1-4
cdr3_nt: TGCAGCGTTTCCGACAGGGCAGATGAAAAACTGTTTTTT
cdr3_aa: CSVSDRADEKLFF

clone_size: NA
d_call: TRBD2
v_call: TRBV10-3
j_call: TRBJ2-3
cdr3_nt: TGTGCCATCAGTACCGGACTAGCGGGAGATAGCACAGATACGCAGTATTTT
cdr3_aa: CAISTGLAGDSTDTQYF

clone_size: NA
d_call: NA
v_call: TRBV5-1
j_call: TRBJ1-4
cdr3_nt: TGCGCCAGCAGCCCCAGGCAGGGTGAAAAACTGTTTTTT
cdr3_aa: CASSPRQGEKLFF

clone_size: few
d_call: NA
v_call: TRBV5-8
j_call: TRBJ1-2
cdr3_nt: TGTGCCAGCAGCTTTGAACTGAACTATGGCTACACCTTC
cdr3_aa: CASSFELNYGYTF

clone_size: NA
d_call: NA
v_call: TRBV19
j_call: TRBJ1-1
cdr3_nt: TGTGCCAGTAGTATATACAGCGGGGCCACTGAAGCTTTCTTT
cdr3_aa: CASSIYSGATEAFF

clone_size: NA
d_call: NA
v_call: TRBV7-2
j_call: TRBJ2-7
cdr3_nt: TGTGCCAGCAGCTTAGGAAGGGGAACCTACGAGCAGTACTTC
cdr3_aa: CASSLGRGTYEQYF

clone_size: NA
d_call: TRBD2
v_call: TRBV11-3
j_call: TRBJ2-5
cdr3_nt: TGTGCCAGCAGCTCGGGGTCCGCGGGAGGGAATCAAGAGACCCAGTACTTC
cdr3_aa: CASSSGSAGGNQETQYF

clone_size: NA
d_call: TRBD1
v_call: TRBV2
j_call: TRBJ1-5
cdr3_nt: TGTGCCAGCAGAAAGGATACAGGGGGCAATCAGCCCCAGCATTTT
cdr3_aa: CASRKDTGGNQPQHF

clone_size: NA
d_call: TRBD2
v_call: TRBV7-2
j_call: TRBJ2-1
cdr3_nt: TGTGCCAGCAGCACCCCAGCGGGAGCCGTGTACAATGAGCAGTTCTTC
cdr3_aa: CASSTPAGAVYNEQFF

clone_size: NA
d_call: NA
v_call: TRBV29-1
j_call: TRBJ1-4
cdr3_nt: TGCAGCGCCCTAGGCCAGGGAGGTGAAAAACTGTTTTTT
cdr3_aa: CSALGQGGEKLFF

clone_size: NA
d_call: NA
v_call: TRBV19
j_call: TRBJ2-3
cdr3_nt: TGTGCCAGTAGTACGGCGGGAGAGGGGGCAGATACGCAGTATTTT
cdr3_aa: CASSTAGEGADTQYF

clone_size: NA
d_call: NA
v_call: TRBV7-2
j_call: TRBJ1-2
cdr3_nt: TGTGCCAGCAGCTTCCCCCTCGGGGGGTCGAACTATGGCTACACCTTC
cdr3_aa: CASSFPLGGSNYGYTF

clone_size: few
d_call: NA
v_call: TRBV5-6
j_call: TRBJ1-1
cdr3_nt: TGTGCCAGCAGCTCGGGACTGCCCATGAACACTGAAGCTTTCTTT
cdr3_aa: CASSSGLPMNTEAFF

clone_size: NA
d_call: TRBD2
v_call: TRBV19
j_call: TRBJ2-7
cdr3_nt: TGTGCCAGTAGTATCCAGGGTTCTAGCGGACCCTACGAGCAGTACTTC
cdr3_aa: CASSIQGSSGPYEQYF

clone_size: NA
d_call: NA
v_call: TRBV7-2
j_call: TRBJ1-1
cdr3_nt: TGTGCCAGCAGTTCTCTGGCCGCGAACACTGAAGCTTTCTTT
cdr3_aa: CASSSLAANTEAFF

clone_size: NA
d_call: TRBD1
v_call: TRBV2
j_call: TRBJ1-2
cdr3_nt: TGTGCCAGCAGTGATTCCGACGGACAGGGAGCATATGGCTACACCTTC
cdr3_aa: CASSDSDGQGAYGYTF

clone_size: few
d_call: NA
v_call: TRBV6-1
j_call: TRBJ1-3
cdr3_nt: TGTGCCAGCAGTGAAGCCACGGGGTCGGGAAACACCATATATTTT
cdr3_aa: CASSEATGSGNTIYF

clone_size: NA
d_call: NA
v_call: TRBV12-3/TRBV12-4
j_call: TRBJ2-2
cdr3_nt: TGTGCCAGCAGCCTCGGGAACACCGGGGAGCTGTTTTTT
cdr3_aa: CASSLGNTGELFF

clone_size: NA
d_call: TRBD1
v_call: TRBV2
j_call: TRBJ1-1
cdr3_nt: TGTGCCAGCAACCTACAGGGGGCAAGGACTGAAGCTTTCTTT
cdr3_aa: CASNLQGARTEAFF

clone_size: NA
d_call: NA
v_call: TRBV30
j_call: TRBJ1-1
cdr3_nt: TGTGCCTGGAGACCCCTTTCGCGGCAGACTGAAGCTTTCTTT
cdr3_aa: CAWRPLSRQTEAFF

clone_size: NA
d_call: NA
v_call: TRBV28
j_call: TRBJ2-7
cdr3_nt: TGTGCCAGCAGTCCCGGACAGTTCTCCTACGGCGAGCAGTACTTC
cdr3_aa: CASSPGQFSYGEQYF

clone_size: NA
d_call: NA
v_call: TRBV5-1
j_call: TRBJ1-1
cdr3_nt: TGCGCCAGCAGCTTACAGGGACGGAACACTGAAGCTTTCTTT
cdr3_aa: CASSLQGRNTEAFF

clone_size: NA
d_call: TRBD2
v_call: TRBV11-2
j_call: TRBJ2-5
cdr3_nt: TGTGCCAGCAGCTTCGCCGGGGGGGAGACCCAGTACTTC
cdr3_aa: CASSFAGGETQYF